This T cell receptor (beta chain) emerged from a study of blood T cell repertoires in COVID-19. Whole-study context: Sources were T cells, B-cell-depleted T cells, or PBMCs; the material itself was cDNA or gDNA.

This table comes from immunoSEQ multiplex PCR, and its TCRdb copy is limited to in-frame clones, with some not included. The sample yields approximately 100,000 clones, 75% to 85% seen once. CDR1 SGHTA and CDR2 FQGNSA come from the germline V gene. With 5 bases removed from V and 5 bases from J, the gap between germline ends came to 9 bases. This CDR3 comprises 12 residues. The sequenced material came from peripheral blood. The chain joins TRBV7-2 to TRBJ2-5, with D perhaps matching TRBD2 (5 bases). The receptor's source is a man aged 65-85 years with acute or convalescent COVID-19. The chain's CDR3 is CASSPTRETQYF. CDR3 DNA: TGTGCCAGCAGCCCTACTAGGGAGACCCAGTACTTC. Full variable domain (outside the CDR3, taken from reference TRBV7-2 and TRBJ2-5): GAGVSQSPSNKVTEKGKDVELRCDPISGHTALYWYRQSLGQGLEFLIYFQGNSAPDKSGLPSDRFSAERTGGSVSTLTIQRTQQEDSAVYLCASSPTRETQYFGPGTRLLVL.